One and the same sample provided the 31 T cell receptor beta chains below, sequenced in a study of CD8 T cells in Susac syndrome (dated by TCRdb to between 2018 and 2021). Library creation used the immunoSEQ multiplex PCR assay. RNA was extracted using the RNeasy kit, and roughly 0.5 to 1 ug of the RNA was reverse transcribed with random hexamers. The raw public data were reprocessed by TCRdb itself: fastp quality trimming at Q25, MiXCR clonotype calling, in-frame beta chains only. Records with the same CDR3 protein are collapsed into one entry carrying the most frequent genes and DNA. The sample contains approximately 200,000 distinct CDR3 sequences, roughly 94% of them found a single time. Around 0.08% of the sample is held by the ten biggest clonotypes. Sequencing was done on a sample of CD4+ T cells from PBMCs. The receptors here all came from a human donor with multiple sclerosis.

The chain couples TRBV5-4 to TRBJ2-5; no definite D call. The CDR3 is 13 amino acids. Trimming took off 4 bases at V and 3 bases at J, with 10 bases between the two ends. Looked up from germline, CDR1 is SGHNT and CDR2 is YYREEE (reference sequence). The CDR3 coding sequence is TGTGCCAGCAGCGCCGATACCAAAGAGACCCAGTACTTC. Protein product: CASSADTKETQYF.

The chain links TRBV30 to TRBJ1-2, with D uncertain. Trimming took 1 base from V and 4 from J, leaving 10 bases between them. This CDR3 is built from 13 residues. The germline V gene encodes CDR1 GTSNPN and CDR2 SVGIG (reference sequence). The CDR3 sequence: CAWSAEQSYGYTF. Here the CDR3 DNA reads TGTGCCTGGAGTGCAGAACAGTCCTATGGCTACACCTTC.

This chain uses TRBV30 with TRBJ1-2, with unresolved D. Germline V gives CDR1 GTSNPN, CDR2 SVGIG (reference sequence). The CDR3 is 14 amino acids. Trimming removed 4 bases from V and 3 bases from J, with 15 bases in between. The CDR3 reads CAWTPDGRYYGYTF. The CDR3 DNA sequence: TGTGCCTGGACCCCCGATGGGCGATACTATGGCTACACCTTC. Full variable domain (outside the CDR3, taken from reference TRBV30 and TRBJ1-2): SQTIHQWPATLVQPVGSPLSLECTVEGTSNPNLYWYRQAAGRGLQLLFYSVGIGQISSEVPQNLSASRPQDRQFILSSKKLLLSDSGFYLCAWTPDGRYYGYTFGSGTRLTVV.

This clonotype has a single count. The V and J genes are TRBV5-4 and TRBJ1-2; no reliable D call. This CDR3 region has 13 residues. V shed 3 bases and J shed 7 bases, with 13 bases lying between them. The germline CDR1 and CDR2 sequences are SGHNT and YYREEE (reference sequence). CDR3 sequence: CASSSLPVSGYTF. The CDR3 coding sequence is TGTGCCAGCAGCTCACTACCGGTCTCTGGCTACACCTTC.

This chain connects TRBV6-5 to TRBJ2-7, with 7 nucleotides matching TRBD1. The V segment lost 5 bases and the J segment 5 bases; nucleotides outside the gene matches: 12. Germline V CDR1 and CDR2: MNHEY, SVGAGI. CDR3 size: 15 residues. In DNA, the CDR3 is TGTGCCAGCAGTCAGATGACAGGGAACTTGGACGAGCAGTACTTC. Encoded protein: CASSQMTGNLDEQYF.

The genes are TRBV5-1 and TRBJ2-3; D perhaps matches TRBD1 (5 bases). V lost 5 bases and J lost 3, with 13 bases in between. Germline lookup yields CDR1 SGHRS and CDR2 YFSETQ. The CDR3 has 14 amino acids. The CDR3 spells CASRKQGTTDTQYF. The DNA of the CDR3 is TGCGCCAGCAGGAAGCAGGGTACTACAGATACGCAGTATTTT.

The J gene is TRBJ2-5, the V gene TRBV9; 9 bases align to TRBD2. The CDR3 is 15 amino acids. Unmatched junction bases numbered 9, after V lost 4 bases and J lost 5 bases. From germline, CDR1 is SGDLS and CDR2 YYNGEE. The CDR3: CASSSLAGGGETQYF. The CDR3 DNA sequence: TGTGCCAGCAGCTCCCTCGCGGGGGGGGGCGAGACCCAGTACTTC. The full variable domain, rest sourced from reference TRBV9 and TRBJ2-5, is DSGVTQTPKHLITATGQRVTLRCSPRSGDLSVYWYQQSLDQGLQFLIQYYNGEERAKGNILERFSAQQFPDLHSELNLSSLELGDSALYFCASSSLAGGGETQYFGPGTRLLVL.

The chain employs TRBV20-1 and TRBJ2-7; D remains ambiguous. Trimming stripped 4 bases from V and 4 bases from J, with 11 bases between. The CDR3 spans 12 residues. Looked up from germline, CDR1 is DFQATT and CDR2 is SNEGSKA (reference sequence). CDR3 sequence reads: CSATSDVYEQYF. The CDR3 DNA reads as TGCAGTGCTACCTCGGACGTGTACGAGCAGTACTTC.

This sequence joins TRBV20-1 and TRBJ2-5; D ambiguous. V was clipped by 5 bases and J by 5 bases, with 9 bases between them. Per germline, CDR1 DFQATT and CDR2 SNEGSKA (reference sequence). The CDR3 spans 11 residues. In DNA, the CDR3 is TGCAGTGCTCCTTTCGTTGAGACCCAGTACTTC. Amino acid sequence: CSAPFVETQYF.

The CDR3 sequence: CASSLVAGRETQYF. CDR3 nucleotides: TGTGCCAGCAGCTTAGTCGCAGGGCGGGAGACCCAGTACTTC. The chain employs TRBV7-2 and TRBJ2-5, with TRBD1 as a possible D gene (5 bases). The CDR3 length is 14 residues. Trimming shortened V by 1 base and J by 5 bases, and 11 bases separated the two germline ends. The germline V gene has CDR1 SGHTA and CDR2 FQGNSA.

The rearrangement joins TRBV30 to TRBJ2-2, with TRBD2 matching 10 bases. Trimming cost V 3 bases and J 4 bases; bases outside gene matches: 14. Germline V CDR1 and CDR2: GTSNPN, SVGIG (reference sequence). The CDR3 totals 18 residues. The CDR3 DNA follows: TGTGCCTGGAGCCATCTAGCGGGGGCCACCAGTGCCACCGGGGAGCTGTTTTTT. It specifies CAWSHLAGATSATGELFF. Filled out from reference TRBV30 and TRBJ2-2, the complete variable domain reads SQTIHQWPATLVQPVGSPLSLECTVEGTSNPNLYWYRQAAGRGLQLLFYSVGIGQISSEVPQNLSASRPQDRQFILSSKKLLLSDSGFYLCAWSHLAGATSATGELFFGEGSRLTVL.

The J gene is TRBJ1-5, the V gene TRBV29-1, with unresolved D. CDR3 length: 14 amino acids. The ends were cut back, 5 bases at V and 4 bases at J, with 15 bases in the middle. Germline values: CDR1 SQVTM, CDR2 ANQGSEA. CDR3 amino acids: CSVQFWGLNQPQHF. CDR3 DNA sequence: TGCAGCGTTCAGTTTTGGGGTTTAAATCAGCCCCAGCATTTT.

This clonotype was counted once. The chain combines TRBV2 with TRBJ1-6, with D perhaps matching TRBD1 (5 bases). Between the trimmed V and J ends, which lost 6 bases and 9 bases, there was a span of 12 bases. Germline CDR1 reads SNHLY; CDR2 reads FYNNEI. The length of the CDR3 is 13 residues. CDR3 DNA: TGTGCCAGCAGGGACCGGGACCCTTCACCCCTCCACTTT. Residues: CASRDRDPSPLHF. Using reference TRBV2 and TRBJ1-6 for the parts outside the CDR3, the full variable domain is EPEVTQTPSHQVTQMGQEVILRCVPISNHLYFYWYRQILGQKVEFLVSFYNNEISEKSEIFDDQFSVERPDGSNFTLKIRSTKLEDSAMYFCASRDRDPSPLHFGNGTRLTVT.

The V and J genes are TRBV18 and TRBJ1-6, with D uncertain. CDR1 KGHSH and CDR2 LQKENI come from the germline V gene. The CDR3 contains 12 residues. The V end lost 2 bases, the J end lost 7 bases, and 3 bases lay between the germline ends. CDR3 DNA: TGTGCCAGCTCACCAGCGAATTCACCCCTCCACTTT. Translated: CASSPANSPLHF. Complete variable domain (other parts from reference TRBV18 and TRBJ1-6): NAGVMQNPRHLVRRRGQEARLRCSPMKGHSHVYWYRQLPEEGLKFMVYLQKENIIDESGMPKERFSAEFPKEGPSILRIQQVVRGDSAAYFCASSPANSPLHFGNGTRLTVT.

V usage is TRBV14 and J usage is TRBJ1-1; unclear D gene. The germline V and J ends were trimmed by 1 base and 3 bases, with 6 bases remaining between them. This CDR3 has 13 amino acids. Germline CDR1 SGHDN, CDR2 FVKESK. Written as DNA, the CDR3 is TGTGCCAGCAGCCAAGGGTTGGACACTGAAGCTTTCTTT. Translating it yields CASSQGLDTEAFF.

The DNA of the CDR3 is TGCAGTGCCAACGACCCCCTAGGTGGATCCTACAATGAGCAGTTCTTC. Amino acids: CSANDPLGGSYNEQFF. The chain couples TRBV20-1 to TRBJ2-1; D not certain. Germline loops: CDR1 DFQATT, CDR2 SNEGSKA (reference sequence). V lost 6 bases to trimming and J lost 1 base, with 19 bases between them. The CDR3 length is 16 residues.

The V and J genes are TRBV30 and TRBJ1-2, with D possibly TRBD1 on 6 matching bases. The CDR3 loop spans 13 amino acids. The germline V gene has CDR1 GTSNPN and CDR2 SVGIG (reference sequence). Trimming cost V 5 bases and J 5 bases, with 15 bases left between them. DNA of the CDR3: TGTGCCTGGTCACAGAAGGGGACATATGGCTACACCTTC. The encoded protein is CAWSQKGTYGYTF.

This chain connects TRBV9 to TRBJ1-6, with 7 bases lining up with TRBD1. The germline V gene encodes CDR1 SGDLS and CDR2 YYNGEE. Trimming at V came to 4 bases and at J to 7 bases, leaving 5 bases not matched to a gene. The CDR3 is 14 amino acids. The CDR3, as DNA: TGTGCCAGCAGCCCGCAGGGGGTCAATTCACCCCTCCACTTT. This encodes CASSPQGVNSPLHF.

The rearrangement links TRBV30 to TRBJ2-5; D might be TRBD2 (7 bases). This CDR3 is 13 amino acids long. Per germline, CDR1 GTSNPN and CDR2 SVGIG (reference sequence). Trimming left V 1 base short and J 10 bases short, with 16 bases between. In DNA, the CDR3 is TGTGCCTGGAGTGAGGTGATAGGGGGGGGCCAGTACTTC. It codes for CAWSEVIGGGQYF.

This rearrangement joins TRBV25-1 to TRBJ1-2; weak D call: TRBD1 (5 bases). This CDR3 is 14 amino acids long. Trimming took off 5 bases at V and 3 bases at J, with 13 bases between the two ends. Germline CDR1 MGHDK, CDR2 SYGVNS. The CDR3 protein is CASSPAGMDYGYTF. The CDR3 DNA sequence: TGTGCCAGCAGTCCGGCAGGGATGGACTATGGCTACACCTTC.

The chain couples TRBV20-1 to TRBJ2-5; 9 nucleotides agree with TRBD2. The V gene end was trimmed by 4 bases and the J gene end by 3 bases; junction bases not matched to a gene: 9. CDR3 length: 15 residues. CDR1 DFQATT and CDR2 SNEGSKA come from the germline V gene (reference sequence). The CDR3 region is CSATRGSGGEETQYF. In nucleotides, the CDR3 is TGCAGTGCTACCCGGGGTAGCGGGGGCGAAGAGACCCAGTACTTC.

This rearrangement joins TRBV20-1 to TRBJ2-3; 11 bases fit TRBD2. Germline V gene data show CDR1 as DFQATT and CDR2 as SNEGSKA (reference sequence). This CDR3 has 16 amino acids. V dropped 3 bases and J dropped 0; count of bases not matched to a gene: 5. The CDR3 DNA reads TGCAGTGCTAGTCGACTAGCGGGGACGAGCACAGATACGCAGTATTTT. Translated, it gives CSASRLAGTSTDTQYF.

The V and J genes are TRBV12-3 or TRBV12-4 and TRBJ2-1, with TRBD1 as a possible D gene (5 bases). V lost 6 bases, J lost 7 bases, and 22 bases lay in between. CDR3 length equals 16 residues. CDR3 nucleotides: TGTGCCAGCAGGCCATACCTAACACAACCAGGGAATGAGCAGTTCTTC. Amino acids: CASRPYLTQPGNEQFF.

J is TRBJ2-5 and V is TRBV19; TRBD1 matches 7 bases. Trimming cost V 6 bases and J 2 bases; bases outside gene matches: 6. The germline V gene has CDR1 LNHDA and CDR2 SQIVND (reference sequence). The length of the CDR3 is 14 residues. The CDR3 DNA is TGTGCCAGTAGAGGACAGGTACAACAAGAGACCCAGTACTTC. This gives the protein CASRGQVQQETQYF.

This chain links TRBV30 with TRBJ1-5; no clear D gene. The length of the CDR3 is 12 residues. From germline, CDR1 is GTSNPN and CDR2 SVGIG (reference sequence). Trimming took off 1 base at V and 7 bases at J, with 8 bases between the two ends. Written as DNA, the CDR3 is TGTGCCTGGAGTGGGACCTTACAGCCCCAGCATTTT. Encoded protein: CAWSGTLQPQHF. The full variable domain, in which reference TRBV30 and TRBJ1-5 provide the parts outside the CDR3, is SQTIHQWPATLVQPVGSPLSLECTVEGTSNPNLYWYRQAAGRGLQLLFYSVGIGQISSEVPQNLSASRPQDRQFILSSKKLLLSDSGFYLCAWSGTLQPQHFGDGTRLSIL.

The genes are TRBV5-4 and TRBJ1-2; no clear D. Germline CDR1 is SGHNT and CDR2 is YYREEE (reference sequence). The CDR3 length is 14 residues. V was cut by 7 bases and J by 4 bases, with 17 bases left in between. As DNA, the CDR3 is TGTGCCAGCCAGTCAAAGGGAGTCCCCTATGGCTACACCTTC. It yields the protein CASQSKGVPYGYTF.

This sequence joins TRBV4-2 and TRBJ2-1, with 10 positions matching TRBD2. Germline-derived CDR1 and CDR2 are LGHNA and YNFKEQ. After removal of 0 bases from V and 8 bases from J, the junction contained 7 bases not matched to a gene. The CDR3 is made up of 16 amino acids. CDR3 protein: CASSQDRAGGLDEQFF. CDR3 DNA: TGTGCCAGCAGCCAAGATAGAGCGGGGGGGCTAGATGAGCAGTTCTTC.

The chain couples TRBV30 to TRBJ2-3, with 12 bases fitting TRBD2. The ends lost 3 bases at V and 6 bases at J; junction bases unmatched: 25. The CDR3 is made up of 21 amino acids. CDR1 is GTSNPN, CDR2 SVGIG, per germline (reference sequence). Written as DNA, the CDR3 is TGTGCCTGGAGCCATACACGGACTAGCGGGGCCTACAGCAGTGGTCGGGATACGCAGTATTTT. Its translation: CAWSHTRTSGAYSSGRDTQYF.

V usage is TRBV3-1 and J usage is TRBJ2-3; 10 nucleotides line up with TRBD2. The CDR3 is 15 residues long. Germline CDR1 LGHDT, CDR2 YNNKEL (reference sequence). Trimming removed 4 bases from V and 3 bases from J; junction bases left unmatched: 4. CDR3 residues: CASSPTSGPTDTQYF. In DNA form, the CDR3 reads TGTGCCAGCAGCCCGACTAGCGGGCCAACAGATACGCAGTATTTT.

This clonotype was seen just once. The genes are TRBV20-1 and TRBJ1-5, with 8 bases lining up with TRBD1. V was clipped by 5 bases and J by 6 bases; unmatched bases: 6. Germline loops: CDR1 DFQATT, CDR2 SNEGSKA (reference sequence). The CDR3 spans 13 residues. CDR3 loop: CSASDRGGQPQHF. The CDR3 bases are TGCAGTGCTTCCGACAGGGGAGGTCAGCCCCAGCATTTT.

The rearrangement joins TRBV3-1 to TRBJ1-1; 7 bases agree with TRBD1. Trimming cost V 2 bases and J 0 bases; bases outside gene matches: 3. The CDR3 has 15 amino acids. CDR1 is LGHDT, CDR2 YNNKEL, per germline (reference sequence). The CDR3 sequence: CASSQLTGLNTEAFF. The CDR3 nucleotides read TGTGCCAGCAGCCAACTGACAGGGCTGAACACTGAAGCTTTCTTT.